What follows describes a single TCR beta chain. The data were obtained in a study of blood T cell repertoires in COVID-19. Methods used by the authors: Amplification with reference gene primers provided the estimates of nucleated cell counts. Method: immunoSEQ multiplex PCR; TCRdb's copy keeps in-frame clones and lacks some. The V and J calls and the clone size are those of that table, but D and trimming were determined from the DNA. The data contain about 500,000 clones, 89% of them singletons. V was clipped by 6 bases and J by 5 bases, with 17 bases between them. The germline V gene has CDR1 SGDLS and CDR2 YYNGEE. The CDR3 loop spans 15 amino acids.

This TCR was recovered from a man in his late teens or twenties with COVID-19, enrolled during active disease. This sequence joins TRBV9 and TRBJ1-4, with a weak D call TRBD1 (5 bases). Sequenced material: peripheral blood. CDR3 DNA sequence: TGTGCCAGCACTCCTCGCGGGGCAAGAAATGAAAAACTGTTTTTT. Translation: CASTPRGARNEKLFF.